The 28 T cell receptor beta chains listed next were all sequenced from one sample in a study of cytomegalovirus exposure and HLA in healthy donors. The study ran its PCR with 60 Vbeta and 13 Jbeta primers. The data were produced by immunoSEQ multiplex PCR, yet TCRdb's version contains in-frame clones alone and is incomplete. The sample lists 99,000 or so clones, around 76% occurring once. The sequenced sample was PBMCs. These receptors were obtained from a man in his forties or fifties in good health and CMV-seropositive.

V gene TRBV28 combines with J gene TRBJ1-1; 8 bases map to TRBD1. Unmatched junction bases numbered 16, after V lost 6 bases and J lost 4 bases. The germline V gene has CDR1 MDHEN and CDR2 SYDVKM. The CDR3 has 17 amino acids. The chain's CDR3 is CASRNLPGQARGTEAFF. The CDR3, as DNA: TGTGCCAGCAGAAATCTCCCGGGACAGGCGAGGGGCACTGAAGCTTTCTTT.

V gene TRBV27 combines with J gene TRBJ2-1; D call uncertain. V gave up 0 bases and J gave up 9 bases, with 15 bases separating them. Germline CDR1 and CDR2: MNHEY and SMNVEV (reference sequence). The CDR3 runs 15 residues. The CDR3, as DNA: TGTGCCAGCAGTTTATCAACCCCCGGTGGTACTGAGCAGTTCTTC. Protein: CASSLSTPGGTEQFF.

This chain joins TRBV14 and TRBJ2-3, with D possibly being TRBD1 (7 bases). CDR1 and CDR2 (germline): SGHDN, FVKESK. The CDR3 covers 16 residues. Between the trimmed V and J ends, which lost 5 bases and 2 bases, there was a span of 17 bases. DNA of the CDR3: TGTGCCAGCAGCTCAGGCGGGACAGCCATCACAGATACGCAGTATTTT. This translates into CASSSGGTAITDTQYF.

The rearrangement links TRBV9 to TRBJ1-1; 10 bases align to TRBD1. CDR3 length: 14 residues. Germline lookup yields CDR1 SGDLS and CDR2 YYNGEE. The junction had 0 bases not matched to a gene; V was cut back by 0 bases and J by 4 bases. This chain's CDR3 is CASSVGDRGTEAFF. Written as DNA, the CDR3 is TGTGCCAGCAGCGTAGGGGACAGGGGCACTGAAGCTTTCTTT. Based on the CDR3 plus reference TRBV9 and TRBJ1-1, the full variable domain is DSGVTQTPKHLITATGQRVTLRCSPRSGDLSVYWYQQSLDQGLQFLIQYYNGEERAKGNILERFSAQQFPDLHSELNLSSLELGDSALYFCASSVGDRGTEAFFGQGTRLTVV.

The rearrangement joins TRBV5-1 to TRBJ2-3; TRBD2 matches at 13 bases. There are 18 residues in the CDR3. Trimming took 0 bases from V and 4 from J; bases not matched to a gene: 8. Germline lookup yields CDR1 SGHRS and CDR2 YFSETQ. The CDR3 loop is CASSLGLAGGPSPDTQYF. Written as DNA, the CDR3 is TGCGCCAGCAGCTTGGGACTAGCGGGAGGACCAAGCCCAGATACGCAGTATTTT.

The CDR3 is CASSFRQGGSGEQYF. The CDR3 region has the DNA TGTGCCAGCAGCTTTCGGCAGGGAGGATCGGGCGAGCAGTACTTC. V gene TRBV7-3 combines with J gene TRBJ2-7; a weak D match, TRBD2 (6 bases). The germline V gene encodes CDR1 SGHTA and CDR2 FQGTGA. This CDR3 comprises 15 residues. Deletions cut 3 bases from V and 6 bases from J, with 18 bases between.

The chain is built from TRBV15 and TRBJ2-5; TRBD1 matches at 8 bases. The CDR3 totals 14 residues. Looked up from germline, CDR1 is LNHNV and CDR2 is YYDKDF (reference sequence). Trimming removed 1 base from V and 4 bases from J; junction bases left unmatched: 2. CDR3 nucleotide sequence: TGTGCCACCAGCAGAGGGACAGGGCGAGAGACCCAGTACTTC. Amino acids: CATSRGTGRETQYF.

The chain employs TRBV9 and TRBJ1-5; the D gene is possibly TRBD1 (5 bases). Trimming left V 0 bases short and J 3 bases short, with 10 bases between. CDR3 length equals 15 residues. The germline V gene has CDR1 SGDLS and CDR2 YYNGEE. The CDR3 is CASSVGGDPNQPQHF. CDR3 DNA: TGTGCCAGCAGCGTAGGGGGGGACCCCAATCAGCCCCAGCATTTT.

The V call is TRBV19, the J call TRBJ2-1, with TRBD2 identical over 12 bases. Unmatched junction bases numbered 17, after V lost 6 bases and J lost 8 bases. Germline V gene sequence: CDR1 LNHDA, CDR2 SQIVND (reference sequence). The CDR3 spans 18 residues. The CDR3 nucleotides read TGTGCCAGTAGGGGCGACGTCCCGTCTAGCGGGGGGGCCGATGAGCAGTTCTTC. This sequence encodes CASRGDVPSSGGADEQFF.

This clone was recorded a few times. In DNA, the CDR3 is TGTGCCAGCAGCCCAAGACAGGGCACCGAGCAGTACTTC. It specifies CASSPRQGTEQYF. The chain combines TRBV11-2 with TRBJ2-7, with TRBD1 identical over 7 bases. This CDR3 region has 13 residues. Germline trimming cut 5 bases from V and 6 bases from J; bases unmatched to any gene: 7. Germline loops: CDR1 SGHAT, CDR2 FQNNGV.

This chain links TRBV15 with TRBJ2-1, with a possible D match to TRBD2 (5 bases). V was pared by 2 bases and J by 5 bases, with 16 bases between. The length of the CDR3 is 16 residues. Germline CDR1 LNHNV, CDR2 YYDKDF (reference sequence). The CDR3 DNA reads TGTGCCACCAGCAGACCTGAGGGAGCGTCCCACAATGAGCAGTTCTTC. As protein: CATSRPEGASHNEQFF. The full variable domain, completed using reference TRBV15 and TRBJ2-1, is DAMVIQNPRYQVTQFGKPVTLSCSQTLNHNVMYWYQQKSSQAPKLLFHYYDKDFNNEADTPDNFQSRRPNTSFCFLDIRSPGLGDTAMYLCATSRPEGASHNEQFFGPGTRLTVL.

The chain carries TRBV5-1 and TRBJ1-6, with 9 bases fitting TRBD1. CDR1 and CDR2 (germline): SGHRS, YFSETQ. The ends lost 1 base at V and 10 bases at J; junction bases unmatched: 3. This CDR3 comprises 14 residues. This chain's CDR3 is CASSLKDRGSPLHF. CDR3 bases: TGCGCCAGCAGCTTGAAGGACAGGGGATCACCCCTCCACTTT.

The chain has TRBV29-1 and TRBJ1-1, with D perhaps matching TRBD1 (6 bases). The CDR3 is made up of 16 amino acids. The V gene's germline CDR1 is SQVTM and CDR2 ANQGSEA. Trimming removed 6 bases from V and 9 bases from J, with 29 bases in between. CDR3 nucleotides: TGCAGCGTGCCCCGGGCAGGGGCCCCTCGTTCCAATCAAGCTTTCTTT. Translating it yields CSVPRAGAPRSNQAFF. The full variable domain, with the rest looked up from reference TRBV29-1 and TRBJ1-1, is SAVISQKPSRDICQRGTSLTIQCQVDSQVTMMFWYRQQPGQSLTLIATANQGSEATYESGFVIDKFPISRPNLTFSTLTVSNMSPEDSSIYLCSVPRAGAPRSNQAFFGQGTRLTVV.

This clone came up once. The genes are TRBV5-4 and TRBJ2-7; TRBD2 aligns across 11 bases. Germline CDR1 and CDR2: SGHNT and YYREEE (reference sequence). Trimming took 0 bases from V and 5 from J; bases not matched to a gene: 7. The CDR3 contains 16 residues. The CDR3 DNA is TGTGCCAGCAGCTTGGGCGGGCTAGCGGGAGGTAACGAGCAGTACTTC. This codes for CASSLGGLAGGNEQYF.

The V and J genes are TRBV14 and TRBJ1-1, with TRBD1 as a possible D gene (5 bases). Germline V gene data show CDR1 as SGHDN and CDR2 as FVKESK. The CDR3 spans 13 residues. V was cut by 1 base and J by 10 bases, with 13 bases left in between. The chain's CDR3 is CASSQVSGFGAFF. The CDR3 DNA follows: TGTGCCAGCAGCCAAGTGTCAGGGTTTGGAGCTTTCTTT.

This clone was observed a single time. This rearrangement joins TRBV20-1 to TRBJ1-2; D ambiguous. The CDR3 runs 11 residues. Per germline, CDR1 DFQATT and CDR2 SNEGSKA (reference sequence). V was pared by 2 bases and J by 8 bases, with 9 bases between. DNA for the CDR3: TGCAGTGCTAGACGGGGTTACGGCTACACCTTC. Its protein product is CSARRGYGYTF.

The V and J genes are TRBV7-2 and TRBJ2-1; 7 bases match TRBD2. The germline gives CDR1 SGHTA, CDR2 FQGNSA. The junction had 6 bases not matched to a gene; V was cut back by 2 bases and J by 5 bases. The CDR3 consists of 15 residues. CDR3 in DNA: TGTGCCAGCAGCTTATGGCGGGAGCTGAACAATGAGCAGTTCTTC. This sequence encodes CASSLWRELNNEQFF.

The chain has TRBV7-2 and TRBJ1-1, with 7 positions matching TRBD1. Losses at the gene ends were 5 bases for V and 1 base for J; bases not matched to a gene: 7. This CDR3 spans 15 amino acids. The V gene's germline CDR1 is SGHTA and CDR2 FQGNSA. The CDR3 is CASSQGEPPNTEAFF. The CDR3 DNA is TGTGCCAGCAGCCAGGGGGAGCCCCCGAACACTGAAGCTTTCTTT.

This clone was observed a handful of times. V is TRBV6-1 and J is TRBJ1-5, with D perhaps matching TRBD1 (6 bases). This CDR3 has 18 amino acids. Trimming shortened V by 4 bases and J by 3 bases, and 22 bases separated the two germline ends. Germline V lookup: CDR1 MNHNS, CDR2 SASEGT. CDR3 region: CASSADLQGYMVNQPQHF. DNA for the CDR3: TGTGCCAGCAGTGCTGACCTACAGGGTTACATGGTCAATCAGCCCCAGCATTTT.

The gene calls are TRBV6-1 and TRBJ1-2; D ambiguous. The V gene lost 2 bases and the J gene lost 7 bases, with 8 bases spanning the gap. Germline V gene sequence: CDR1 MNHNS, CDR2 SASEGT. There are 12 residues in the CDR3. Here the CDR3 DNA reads TGTGCCAGCAGTGAACAGATCAGTGGCTACACCTTC. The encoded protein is CASSEQISGYTF.

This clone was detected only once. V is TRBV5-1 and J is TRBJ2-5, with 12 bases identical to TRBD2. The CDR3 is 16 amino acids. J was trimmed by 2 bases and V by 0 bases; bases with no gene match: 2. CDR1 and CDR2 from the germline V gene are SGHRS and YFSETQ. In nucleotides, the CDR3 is TGCGCCAGCAGCTTGGGGACTAGCGGGGCTCAAGAGACCCAGTACTTC. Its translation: CASSLGTSGAQETQYF.

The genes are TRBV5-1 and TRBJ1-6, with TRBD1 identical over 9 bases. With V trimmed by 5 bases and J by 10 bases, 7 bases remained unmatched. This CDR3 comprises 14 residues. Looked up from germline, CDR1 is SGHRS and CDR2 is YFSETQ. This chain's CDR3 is CASRKGDRESPLHF. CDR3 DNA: TGCGCCAGCAGGAAAGGGGACAGGGAATCACCCCTCCACTTT.

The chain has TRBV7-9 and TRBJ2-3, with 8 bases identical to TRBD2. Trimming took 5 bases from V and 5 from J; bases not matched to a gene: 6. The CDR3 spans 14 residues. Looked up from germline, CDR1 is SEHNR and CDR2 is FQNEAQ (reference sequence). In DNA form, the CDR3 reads TGTGCCAGCAGCGCAGGAGGGACTAGAGATACGCAGTATTTT. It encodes CASSAGGTRDTQYF. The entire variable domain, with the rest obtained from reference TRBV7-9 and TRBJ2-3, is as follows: DTGVSQNPRHKITKRGQNVTFRCDPISEHNRLYWYRQTLGQGPEFLTYFQNEAQLEKSRLLSDRFSAERPKGSFSTLEIQRTEQGDSAMYLCASSAGGTRDTQYFGPGTRLTVL.

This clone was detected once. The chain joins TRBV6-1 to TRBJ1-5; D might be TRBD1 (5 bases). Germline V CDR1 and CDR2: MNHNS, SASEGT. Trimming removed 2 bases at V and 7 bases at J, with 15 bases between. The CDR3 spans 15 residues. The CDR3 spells CASSELGDSYQPQHF. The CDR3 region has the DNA TGTGCCAGCAGTGAACTGGGGGACTCGTACCAGCCCCAGCATTTT.

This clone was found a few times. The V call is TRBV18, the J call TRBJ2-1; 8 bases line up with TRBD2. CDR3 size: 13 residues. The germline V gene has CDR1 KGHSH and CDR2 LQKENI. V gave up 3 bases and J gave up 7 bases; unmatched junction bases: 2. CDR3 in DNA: TGTGCCAGCTCACCCAGCGGGAGTAATGAGCAGTTCTTC. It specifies CASSPSGSNEQFF. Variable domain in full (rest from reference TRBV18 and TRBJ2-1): NAGVMQNPRHLVRRRGQEARLRCSPMKGHSHVYWYRQLPEEGLKFMVYLQKENIIDESGMPKERFSAEFPKEGPSILRIQQVVRGDSAAYFCASSPSGSNEQFFGPGTRLTVL.

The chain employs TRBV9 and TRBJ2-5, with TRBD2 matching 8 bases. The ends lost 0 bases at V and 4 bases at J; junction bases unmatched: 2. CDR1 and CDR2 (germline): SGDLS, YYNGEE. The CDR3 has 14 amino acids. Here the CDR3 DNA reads TGTGCCAGCAGCGTAGTGAGCGGGGGAGAGACCCAGTACTTC. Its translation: CASSVVSGGETQYF.

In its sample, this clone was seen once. The CDR3 is CASSSTGVGNTEAFF. The CDR3 DNA reads as TGTGCCAGCAGCTCAACAGGGGTTGGGAACACTGAAGCTTTCTTT. V usage is TRBV5-4 and J usage is TRBJ1-1; TRBD1 matches at 7 bases. V lost 3 bases, J lost 1 base, and 6 bases stayed unmatched. This CDR3 spans 15 amino acids. Germline V gene data show CDR1 as SGHNT and CDR2 as YYREEE (reference sequence).

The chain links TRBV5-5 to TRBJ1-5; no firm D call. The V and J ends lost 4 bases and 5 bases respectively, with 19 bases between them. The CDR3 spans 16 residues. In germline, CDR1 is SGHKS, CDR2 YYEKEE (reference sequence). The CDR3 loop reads CASSRSPGGDYQPQHF. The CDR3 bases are TGTGCCAGCAGCCGTTCCCCGGGAGGCGACTATCAGCCCCAGCATTTT. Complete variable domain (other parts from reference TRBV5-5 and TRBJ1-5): DAGVTQSPTHLIKTRGQQVTLRCSPISGHKSVSWYQQVLGQGPQFIFQYYEKEERGRGNFPDRFSARQFPNYSSELNVNALLLGDSALYLCASSRSPGGDYQPQHFGDGTRLSIL.